The entry below describes one T cell receptor beta chain. Its matching antigen is unknown. The sample belongs to a study of CXCR3-negative and CXCR3-positive naive CD8 T cells. Study results and limitations: In CXCR3-positive naive cells, the TRB CDR3s were more hydrophobic than in CXCR3-negative naive cells. Both naive subsets showed comparably high diversity, and memory CD8+ cells showed much lower diversity.

The CDR3 length is 15 residues. The germline V gene has CDR1 MRHNA and CDR2 SNTAGT. In preparing the TRB cDNA libraries, 5' RACE with UMI labels was used. TCRdb re-called the 5' RACE reads, yielding one record per CDR3 amino acid sequence without DNA. The sample data list under 75,000 distinct CDR3 sequences. Naivety in CD8+ T cells corresponded to a CD45RO-CCR7+CD27+CD95- phenotype. The chain recombines TRBV6-4 with TRBJ2-2. This clonotype originated in a human donor in good health. Some clones in this sample may be carry-over from other donors' samples. The specimen was naive CXCR3+ CD8+ T cells from blood. The subset was: CD45RO-CCR7+CD27+CD95- naive CD8+ T cells expressing CXCR3 (TNR3+). CDR3: CASTPGEPNTGELFF.